This TCR beta chain derives from a study of cytomegalovirus exposure and HLA in healthy donors. Study-wide findings and caveats: In most subjects, TCR beta sequences reportedly gave accurate predictions of HLA-A and HLA-B alleles. In an earlier analysis, about 87% or about 30%: the productive usage of most TCR beta V segments.

This clone was seen more than once but under ten times. The antigen is not known. Trimming took off 7 bases at V and 4 bases at J, with 14 bases between the two ends. Germline V gene sequence: CDR1 LGHNT, CDR2 FRNRAP. The CDR3 length is 14 residues. PCR primers comprised 60 Vbeta and 13 Jbeta primers. The method was immunoSEQ multiplex PCR; TCRdb's version includes in-frame clones alone and lacks a portion of them. The table records 81,000 or so clones, about four fifths of them present only once. The receptor was derived from a man between 60 and 75 years old in good health and CMV-seronegative. The V gene is TRBV12-5, the J gene TRBJ1-3; D might be TRBD1 (5 bases). The sequenced sample was PBMCs. CDR3 in amino acids: CASALGLLGNTIYF. CDR3 DNA sequence: TGTGCTAGTGCCCTGGGGCTGTTGGGAAACACCATATATTTT.